A selection of T cell receptor beta chains follows, all from one sample in a study of identical twins. From the 5' RACE reads, TCRdb called clonotypes with MiXCR, one entry per CDR3 protein. The sample has a few hundred thousand distinct CDR3 sequences, around 8.3% seen once. The sample also formed part of further work on yellow fever vaccine responses in identical twins.

Sequenced material: CD8+ T cells sorted from blood. The receptors shown here come from a woman aged 18-35 years in good health. CDR3s include the opening cysteine and the closing phenylalanine or tryptophan. D genes are given only for firm matches. Some rows mark clone size as missing; the rest say once, few, many or name a class of expanded clone.

clone_size j_call d_call cdr3_length v_call cdr3_nt cdr3_aa
. TRBJ2-7 . 13 TRBV27 TGTGCCAGCAGTGGAGGGTTCCCCTACGAGCAGTACTTC CASSGGFPYEQYF
many TRBJ2-3 . 18 TRBV29-1 TGCAGCGTTGACCTCAATGAAAAGGGCTTTACAAGCACAGATACGCAGTATTTT CSVDLNEKGFTSTDTQYF
. TRBJ2-7 . 18 TRBV7-3 TGTGCCAGCAGCTTAGCCCCTCCGACAGGCGGCAGCTCCTACGAGCAGTACTTC CASSLAPPTGGSSYEQYF
many TRBJ2-1 . 14 TRBV29-1 TGCAGCGTTGAACCCAGACACTCATACAATGAGCAGTTCTTC CSVEPRHSYNEQFF
many TRBJ2-1 . 13 TRBV7-9 TGTGCCAGCAGCACCTATACAGGGAATGAGCAGTTCTTC CASSTYTGNEQFF
many TRBJ2-1 . 14 TRBV12-3/TRBV12-4 TGTGCCAGCACCTCGTCGGCGAACTACAATGAGCAGTTCTTC CASTSSANYNEQFF
many TRBJ2-1 . 14 TRBV6-5 TGTGCCAGCAGTTACGGTGGGTCCTACAATGAGCAGTTCTTC CASSYGGSYNEQFF
. TRBJ1-4 . 13 TRBV7-8 TGTGCCAGCAGCTTACGAGGGAATGAAAAACTGTTTTTT CASSLRGNEKLFF
many TRBJ2-3 TRBD2 13 TRBV2 TGTGCCGAGACTAGCTTAAGCACAGATACGCAGTATTTT CAETSLSTDTQYF
many TRBJ2-3 . 14 TRBV27 TGTGCCAGCAGAATTAGGAGTTTCACAGATACGCAGTATTTT CASRIRSFTDTQYF
many TRBJ1-1 . 12 TRBV12-3/TRBV12-4 TGTGCCAGCAGTTTGTCGCGGACTGAAGCTTTCTTT CASSLSRTEAFF
few TRBJ1-2 TRBD1 13 TRBV20-1 TGCAGTGCCACGGGACAGCACGACTATGGCTACACCTTC CSATGQHDYGYTF
. TRBJ2-5 TRBD1 15 TRBV28 TGTGCCTGCAGTTCACCCCGGGACAGCTGGGAGACCCAGTACTTC CACSSPRDSWETQYF
few TRBJ2-7 . 17 TRBV29-1 TGCAGCGTTGAAGAAGGGCTGAACCATGTAGGTCGCTACGAGCAGTACTTC CSVEEGLNHVGRYEQYF
many TRBJ2-1 TRBD2 19 TRBV14 TGTGCCAGCAGCCAAGATCTGGTCGGGGGACTAGCGGACTACAATGAGCAGTTCTTC CASSQDLVGGLADYNEQFF
. TRBJ1-6 . 16 TRBV15 TGTGCCACCAGCAGACACAGGGTTTCGCAAAATTCACCCCTCCACTTT CATSRHRVSQNSPLHF
. TRBJ2-1 TRBD2 17 TRBV7-9 TGTGCCAGCAGCTACTCTGGGCGGGGGAGAATCCACAATGAGCAGTTCTTC CASSYSGRGRIHNEQFF
many TRBJ2-3 . 14 TRBV11-2 TGTGCCAGCAGCTTAGACGATAGCACTGATACGCAGTATTTT CASSLDDSTDTQYF
many TRBJ2-6 TRBD1 14 TRBV29-1 TGCAGCGTCGTTACAGGGGCTGGGGCCAACGTCCTGACTTTC CSVVTGAGANVLTF
many TRBJ2-1 . 13 TRBV28 TGTGCCAGCATGGACCCCCGGGGGAATGAGCAGTTCTTC CASMDPRGNEQFF
many TRBJ2-1 . 17 TRBV4-2 TGTGCCAGCAGCCACGAGAACCAGGGGGGAGCCTACAATGAGCAGTTCTTC CASSHENQGGAYNEQFF
. TRBJ2-6 TRBD1 15 TRBV14 TGTGCCAGCAGCCAGACAGGGTCTGGGGCCAACGTCCTGACTTTC CASSQTGSGANVLTF
. TRBJ2-1 . 16 TRBV10-3 TGTGCCATCAGTGAGTCGCCAGCGTCCCTCGCGTATGAGCAGTTCTTC CAISESPASLAYEQFF
. TRBJ1-1 . 16 TRBV5-1 TGCGCCAGCAGCTTGGCCGCGCTGGGACCGCGCACTGAAGCTTTCTTT CASSLAALGPRTEAFF
. TRBJ2-5 TRBD1 14 TRBV6-1 TGTGCCAGCAGTACCGGGACAGGGGGAGAGACCCAGTACTTC CASSTGTGGETQYF
many TRBJ1-1 . 14 TRBV5-1 TGCGCCAGCAGCCCCATGCAGGGGAACACTGAAGCTTTCTTT CASSPMQGNTEAFF
. TRBJ1-1 . 13 TRBV27 TGTGCCAGCAGCCCCAGGTTGAACACTGAAGCTTTCTTT CASSPRLNTEAFF
few TRBJ2-6 TRBD1 15 TRBV10-3 TGTGCCATCAGTGAAGAAGAAACACAGGGGATCGTCCTGACTTTC CAISEEETQGIVLTF
many TRBJ2-1 . 16 TRBV28 TGTGCCAGCAGTTTACCCCGAGGTTGGCTCGACAATGAGCAGTTCTTC CASSLPRGWLDNEQFF
few TRBJ2-1 TRBD2 11 TRBV29-1 TGCAGCGTGACTAGCGATATTGAGCAGTTCTTC CSVTSDIEQFF
few TRBJ2-4 . 13 TRBV28 TGTGCCACCGTAGACCGGCTGATTAACATTCAGTACTTC CATVDRLINIQYF
few TRBJ2-7 . 12 TRBV29-1 TGCAGCGCCGAGGAGAGCTCCTACGAGCAGTACTTC CSAEESSYEQYF
few TRBJ2-3 . 18 TRBV24-1 TGTGCCACCAGTGATACGCCTCTCGACCTTTCAGTAGGAGATACGCAGTATTTT CATSDTPLDLSVGDTQYF
few TRBJ1-1 TRBD1 13 TRBV29-1 TGCAGCGTTGAACAGGGGGCGAGGGCTGAAGCTTTCTTT CSVEQGARAEAFF
. TRBJ2-3 . 12 TRBV21-1 TGTGCCAGCAGCAAGATCCCTGGGACGCAGTATTTT CASSKIPGTQYF
many TRBJ2-3 TRBD2 15 TRBV6-4 TGTGCCAGCAGTGACACCGCGGGAGGGCCCGATACGCAGTATTTT CASSDTAGGPDTQYF
many TRBJ1-6 TRBD1 14 TRBV5-1 TGCGCCAGCAGCCCCGACAGGGGTGGATCACCCCTCCACTTT CASSPDRGGSPLHF
many TRBJ2-7 . 14 TRBV28 TGTGCCAGCAGTTTAGGTGATCGGGGGTACGAGCAGTACTTC CASSLGDRGYEQYF
. TRBJ1-2 . 15 TRBV5-8 TGTGCCAGGGCCACTGGCTTTGAACTAGGGGATGGCTACACCTTC CARATGFELGDGYTF
many TRBJ1-4 TRBD1 13 TRBV29-1 TGCAGCGTGCGGGACAGTCAGGGTGAAAAACTGTTTTTT CSVRDSQGEKLFF
many TRBJ2-1 . 15 TRBV5-6 TGTGCCAGCAGCTCCCGACCGACTGTTTACAATGAGCAGTTCTTC CASSSRPTVYNEQFF
many TRBJ1-1 . 13 TRBV7-9 TGTGCCAGCAGGACCGCCCTAGGGACTGAAGCTTTCTTT CASRTALGTEAFF
many TRBJ1-1 . 15 TRBV4-2 TGTGCCAGCAGCCAAGATCCAGGGGTGGGAGCTGAAGCTTTCTTT CASSQDPGVGAEAFF
many TRBJ2-6 TRBD2 18 TRBV9 TGTGCCAGCAGCACGGGACTAGCGGGAGGCGATGGGGCCAACGTCCTGACTTTC CASSTGLAGGDGANVLTF
many TRBJ2-7 TRBD2 15 TRBV12-3/TRBV12-4 TGTGCCAGCAGCATCTCTATAGCGGGGGGGCTAGAGCAGTACTTC CASSISIAGGLEQYF